The next 7 T cell receptor beta chains were all read from a single sample in a study of T cell clones after liver transplantation. The table came from immunoSEQ multiplex PCR; TCRdb's copy has only in-frame clones and leaves some out. In the table there are roughly 40,000 clones, 85% to 90% of which are singletons. This specimen was CD4+ T cells from blood, taken 24 months after liver transplant. Every receptor here comes from a human patient who received a liver transplant. These T cells may partly come from the graft donor.

The chain recombines TRBV9 with TRBJ2-2; D possibly corresponds to TRBD1 (6 bases). CDR1 is SGDLS, CDR2 YYNGEE, per germline. CDR3 length equals 15 residues. Trimming shortened V by 4 bases and J by 0 bases, and 10 bases separated the two germline ends. The CDR3 loop is CASSLGHTNTGELFF. In DNA, the CDR3 is TGTGCCAGCAGCTTGGGACATACGAACACCGGGGAGCTGTTTTTT.

The rearrangement uses TRBV6-1 and TRBJ1-6; D ambiguous. Trimming took 2 bases from V and 6 from J, leaving 11 bases between them. From germline, CDR1 is MNHNS and CDR2 SASEGT. The CDR3 has 15 amino acids. DNA for the CDR3: TGTGCCAGCAGTGAACGAACAGTACTTAATTCACCCCTCCACTTT. Encoded protein: CASSERTVLNSPLHF.

The chain combines TRBV19 with TRBJ2-7, with no clear D. The CDR3 is 13 residues long. V gave up 5 bases and J gave up 5 bases, with 13 bases separating them. Germline values: CDR1 LNHDA, CDR2 SQIVND (reference sequence). The CDR3: CASSEAARDEQYF. CDR3 DNA sequence: TGTGCCAGTAGTGAGGCGGCCCGGGACGAGCAGTACTTC.

This chain connects TRBV2 to TRBJ2-5; weak D call: TRBD1 (6 bases). The CDR3 runs to 15 residues. V lost 7 bases and J 3 bases, leaving 18 bases between the germline ends. CDR1 is SNHLY, CDR2 FYNNEI, per germline. CDR3 nucleotide sequence: TGTGCCAGCAATGGGGGCTACCAATGGAAAGAGACCCAGTACTTC. Its protein product is CASNGGYQWKETQYF.

The chain is built from TRBV7-3 and TRBJ2-7; 8 bases are a match to TRBD1. The CDR3 runs to 16 residues. With V trimmed by 4 bases and J by 6 bases, 14 bases remained unmatched. Germline CDR1 is SGHTA and CDR2 is FQGTGA. In DNA form, the CDR3 reads TGTGCCAGCAGCTACCAGACAGGGGCCGGGTTAGGCGAGCAGTACTTC. Translating it yields CASSYQTGAGLGEQYF.

The J gene is TRBJ2-2, the V gene TRBV2; D is tentatively TRBD1 or TRBD2 (5 bases each). The CDR3 is 13 residues long. Germline lookup yields CDR1 SNHLY and CDR2 FYNNEI. Deletions cut 4 bases from V and 5 bases from J, with 8 bases between. The CDR3 is CASSVRGTGELFF. In DNA form, the CDR3 reads TGTGCCAGCAGTGTGAGGGGAACCGGGGAGCTGTTTTTT.

The table lists this clone with a count of one. CDR3 nucleotide sequence: TGTGCCAGCAGTACAGGGGGCGCGAGCAATCAGCCCCAGCATTTT. It codes for CASSTGGASNQPQHF. This chain joins TRBV9 and TRBJ1-5, with 9 bases aligning to TRBD1. This CDR3 is 15 amino acids long. V was pared by 5 bases and J by 1 base, with 4 bases of the junction left unmatched. Germline CDR1 reads SGDLS; CDR2 reads YYNGEE.